This TCR beta chain was sequenced for a study of cytomegalovirus exposure and HLA in healthy donors. This clone was observed a single time. Germline CDR1 is LGHNA and CDR2 is YNFKEQ. The length of the CDR3 is 15 residues. Between the trimmed V and J ends, which lost 0 bases and 0 bases, there was a span of 8 bases. The PCR used 60 Vbeta and 13 Jbeta primers. TCRdb's table, derived via immunoSEQ multiplex PCR, lists solely in-frame clones and lacks some. The table records 150,000 or so clones, roughly four fifths of them present only once. V and J are TRBV4-2 and TRBJ1-2, with TRBD1 as a possible D gene (6 bases). Sequencing used PBMCs. The receptor comes from a young man in good health and CMV-seropositive. The CDR3 nucleotides are TGTGCCAGCAGCCAAGACAACAGGGCTAACTATGGCTACACCTTC. Translation gives CASSQDNRANYGYTF.